This TCR beta chain was captured in a study of T cell repertoires in cytomegalovirus infection. The wider study: HLA-B-restricted CMV epitopes that are well studied were used alongside recently identified HLA-C-restricted ones. Matching HLA type, along with CMV infection, was indicated by public TCR beta signatures.

General observations from the study: Across the ex vivo response, the dominant clonotypes were HLA-C-restricted CMV-specific TCR beta clonotypes. Identification of carriers of CMV plus the relevant HLA was achieved through cumulative public TCR beta family frequency.

This clonotype was seen a few times. What it binds is unknown. The germline V gene has CDR1 SEHNR and CDR2 FQNEAQ (reference sequence). With 5 bases removed from V and 4 bases from J, the gap between germline ends came to 5 bases. The CDR3 length is 12 residues. From the reads, TCRdb called clonotypes with MiXCR, one entry per CDR3 protein. This repertoire shows 700,000 to 950,000 distinct CDR3 sequences, 30% to 35% found once; its top ten account for around 12%. The chain uses TRBV7-9 and TRBJ1-4; no reliable D call. The receptor was isolated from a human donor in good health (CMV status not recorded). Some clones in this sample may be carry-over from other donors' samples. The sequencing here drew on cultured CD8+ T cells from PBMCs, taken from culture after CMV antigen stimulation. The CDR3 region has the DNA TGTGCCAGCAGCCTAAATAATGAAAAACTGTTTTTT. Translated, it gives CASSLNNEKLFF.